Presented here are 24 T cell receptor beta chains from one specimen sequenced in a study of beta chain features in type 1 diabetes (dated by TCRdb to about 2018). These receptors have no identified antigens. The research as a whole found: In all four CD4+ subsets, TCRB CDR3 length was moderately but significantly shorter in type 1 diabetes patients.

Libraries were constructed by the immunoSEQ multiplex PCR assay. The High Capacity cDNA Reverse Transcription Kit was used to reverse transcribe all of the isolated RNA, meaning that expressed TCRB transcripts were what got sequenced. TCRdb retrieved this table from immuneACCESS and kept in-frame rearrangements only. Not all clones are present; in checked studies, unresolved V genes account for under half, and no reason is known for the remainder. The sample table lists a few hundred thousand clones, approximately 11% of them with a count of one. Of the sample, over 0.015% falls within the top ten clones. The specimen was naive CD4+ T cells from blood. This specimen's cell subset or site label, per the study, means: true naive CD4+ T cells. The receptors shown here come from a man aged 25-40 years with type 1 diabetes.

This clone has a handful of counts. This rearrangement joins TRBV5-1 to TRBJ2-1, with 9 bases matching TRBD2. CDR1 and CDR2 (germline): SGHRS, YFSETQ. The CDR3 runs to 14 residues. The V segment lost 4 bases and the J segment 3 bases; nucleotides outside the gene matches: 2. The CDR3 loop is CASSTTSGYNEQFF. Here the CDR3 DNA reads TGCGCCAGCAGCACGACTAGCGGCTACAATGAGCAGTTCTTC.

The chain links TRBV5-1 to TRBJ1-2, with D uncertain. Germline assignment: CDR1 SGHRS and CDR2 YFSETQ. V shed 1 base and J shed 8 bases, with 15 bases lying between them. CDR3 length: 14 residues. CDR3 sequence reads: CASSLSAGMTGYTF. Written as DNA, the CDR3 is TGCGCCAGCAGCTTGTCAGCGGGAATGACCGGCTACACCTTC.

This chain links TRBV15 with TRBJ2-7, with 9 positions matching TRBD1. V was clipped by 1 base and J by 2 bases; unmatched bases: 6. Germline assignment: CDR1 LNHNV and CDR2 YYDKDF (reference sequence). This CDR3 spans 16 amino acids. The CDR3 spells CATSRVKRQGAYEQYF. For the CDR3, the DNA is TGTGCCACCAGCAGAGTCAAAAGACAGGGGGCCTACGAGCAGTACTTC.

As to this clone: One end of the junction is discordant with germline, which a read error may explain. This chain links TRBV6-6 with TRBJ1-2; 7 bases are shared with TRBD1. From germline, CDR1 is MNHNY and CDR2 SVGAGI (reference sequence). The CDR3 consists of 12 residues. CDR3 sequence (DNA): TGTGCCAGCAGTTCGACAGGGTCCGGCTCGGCCTTC. Translated, it gives CASSSTGSGSAF.

This chain uses TRBV7-2 with TRBJ1-2; unclear D gene. Germline assignment: CDR1 SGHTA and CDR2 FQGNSA. The CDR3 totals 14 residues. V lost 1 base, J lost 4 bases, and 10 bases lay in between. In DNA form, the CDR3 reads TGTGCCAGCAGCTTAGGCCGGGGAGCCTATGGCTACACCTTC. As protein: CASSLGRGAYGYTF.

The chain recombines TRBV2 with TRBJ2-1; D possibly corresponds to TRBD2 (6 bases). Germline CDR1 SNHLY, CDR2 FYNNEI. Trimming stripped 10 bases from V and 5 bases from J, with 9 bases between. This CDR3 is built from 11 residues. The CDR3 DNA reads as TGTGCCACCGGAGGGAACAATGAGCAGTTCTTC. Translated: CATGGNNEQFF.

The rearrangement joins TRBV6-5 to TRBJ1-6, with TRBD1 identical over 7 bases. Germline values: CDR1 MNHEY, CDR2 SVGAGI. V was pared by 2 bases and J by 7 bases, with 5 bases of the junction left unmatched. The CDR3 covers 15 residues. Here the CDR3 DNA reads TGTGCCAGCAGTTACAGGGGGCTAAACAATTCACCCCTCCACTTT. Translating gives CASSYRGLNNSPLHF.

The sample holds a few counts of this clone. V and J are TRBV9 and TRBJ2-2; 9 nucleotides agree with TRBD1. The V gene end was trimmed by 4 bases and the J gene end by 8 bases; junction bases not matched to a gene: 6. This CDR3 contains 14 residues. CDR1 is SGDLS, CDR2 YYNGEE, per germline. CDR3 amino acids: CASSQTGGEGELFF. Here the CDR3 DNA reads TGTGCCAGCAGCCAAACAGGGGGCGAGGGGGAGCTGTTTTTT.

V is TRBV5-4 and J is TRBJ2-5; 11 bases agree with TRBD2. V lost 5 bases and J lost 5; bases outside the gene matches: 8. Germline V gene sequence: CDR1 SGHNT, CDR2 YYREEE (reference sequence). CDR3 size: 15 residues. DNA of the CDR3: TGTGCCAGCAGACCTCTAGCGGGGGGCGGGGAGACCCAGTACTTC. Translating it yields CASRPLAGGGETQYF.

This clone was counted only a few times. V is TRBV29-1 and J is TRBJ2-3; D is ambiguous. This CDR3 comprises 13 residues. Per germline, CDR1 SQVTM and CDR2 ANQGSEA. The ends were cut back, 4 bases at V and 2 bases at J, with 10 bases in the middle. The CDR3 DNA sequence: TGCAGCGTTGTGCCGGAGACCACAGATACGCAGTATTTT. It codes for CSVVPETTDTQYF.

The chain couples TRBV9 to TRBJ2-5; TRBD2 matches 11 bases. Germline-derived CDR1 and CDR2 are SGDLS and YYNGEE. The CDR3 loop spans 17 amino acids. V dropped 1 base and J dropped 2; count of bases not matched to a gene: 7. CDR3 in DNA: TGTGCCAGCAGCGTATCCGTCCGACTAGCGGGGCAAGAGACCCAGTACTTC. The encoded protein is CASSVSVRLAGQETQYF.

This clone came up a few times. The chain carries TRBV4-1 and TRBJ2-2, with 8 nucleotides matching TRBD2. The trim removed 6 bases at V and 1 base at J, leaving 4 bases unmatched. Germline V gives CDR1 MGHRA, CDR2 YSYEKL. There are 15 residues in the CDR3. CDR3 protein: CASRSSGGNTGELFF. CDR3 nucleotide sequence: TGCGCCAGCAGGTCCAGCGGGGGGAACACCGGGGAGCTGTTTTTT.

This clone was counted a few times. This chain joins TRBV10-3 and TRBJ1-3; TRBD1 aligns across 7 bases. The germline gives CDR1 ENHRY, CDR2 SYGVKD. V shed 2 bases and J 16 bases; nucleotides not matched to a gene: 11. The CDR3 consists of 13 residues. CDR3 in DNA: TGTGCCATCAGTGAGCCCCCAGGACAGGCTGCCTATTTT. Translation gives CAISEPPGQAAYF.

Worth noting for this clone: The sample has other DNA sequences that encode this CDR3 too. V gene TRBV18 combines with J gene TRBJ2-7, with 8 bases identical to TRBD1. Looked up from germline, CDR1 is KGHSH and CDR2 is LQKENI. This CDR3 is 15 amino acids long. V was clipped by 3 bases and J by 3 bases; unmatched bases: 7. CDR3 bases: TGTGCCAGCTCACCCGGGACAGGAGGTAACTACGAGCAGTACTTC. Protein: CASSPGTGGNYEQYF.

In this sample, this clone turned up a few times. The V gene is TRBV18, the J gene TRBJ1-1; the match to TRBD1 covers 9 bases. The CDR3 has 13 amino acids. Germline V gene sequence: CDR1 KGHSH, CDR2 LQKENI. Trimming removed 2 bases from V and 10 bases from J; junction bases left unmatched: 5. CDR3 amino acids: CASSPGDREGAFF. The CDR3 nucleotides read TGTGCCAGCTCACCAGGGGACAGGGAAGGAGCTTTCTTT.

The chain couples TRBV7-6 to TRBJ2-1; D call uncertain. CDR1 and CDR2 (germline): SGHVS, FNYEAQ. The CDR3 extends over 11 amino acids. The V gene lost 2 bases and the J gene lost 7 bases, with 3 bases spanning the gap. In DNA form, the CDR3 reads TGTGCCAGCAGCTTAACTAATGAGCAGTTCTTC. It is translated as CASSLTNEQFF. Looking up the rest from reference TRBV7-6 and TRBJ2-1 gives the full variable domain: GAGVSQSPRYKVTKRGQDVALRCDPISGHVSLYWYRQALGQGPEFLTYFNYEAQQDKSGLPNDRFSAERPEGSISTLTIQRTEQRDSAMYRCASSLTNEQFFGPGTRLTVL.

The chain has TRBV7-8 and TRBJ2-3; D gene unclear. Trimming removed 1 base from V and 5 bases from J, with 7 bases in between. The CDR3 runs 13 residues. Per germline, CDR1 SGHVS and CDR2 FQNEAQ. CDR3 nucleotides: TGTGCCAGCAGCTTAGTACAGCTAGATACGCAGTATTTT. Protein sequence: CASSLVQLDTQYF.

This clone was detected only a few times. The rearrangement uses TRBV7-3 and TRBJ2-7, with 7 bases that match TRBD2. With 2 bases clipped from V and 4 bases from J, the junction kept 8 bases outside the gene matches. The CDR3 is 15 amino acids. Looked up from germline, CDR1 is SGHTA and CDR2 is FQGTGA. The CDR3 DNA follows: TGTGCCAGCAGCTTACGAAGCGGGGAGGATTACGAGCAGTACTTC. It encodes CASSLRSGEDYEQYF.

A note on this clone: Other DNA sequences in this sample translate to the same CDR3. V is TRBV20-1 and J is TRBJ1-2, with D unclear. The germline V gene encodes CDR1 DFQATT and CDR2 SNEGSKA (reference sequence). This CDR3 region has 11 residues. Trimming took 4 bases from V and 8 from J, leaving 11 bases between them. The CDR3 is CSATRTGGYTF. In DNA form, the CDR3 reads TGCAGTGCTACCCGTACGGGGGGCTACACCTTC.

This clone was counted only a few times. The chain recombines TRBV6-6 with TRBJ2-7, with D tentatively TRBD1 (6 bases). The ends were cut back, 2 bases at V and 6 bases at J, with 14 bases in the middle. Germline CDR1 and CDR2: MNHNY and SVGAGI (reference sequence). The CDR3 has 14 residues. CDR3 nucleotides: TGTGCCAGCAGTTACGGGGACAACCCTGGCGAGCAGTACTTC. Protein product: CASSYGDNPGEQYF.

This clone was counted a few times. The chain uses TRBV29-1 and TRBJ1-2, with 8 bases fitting TRBD1. Germline V gene sequence: CDR1 SQVTM, CDR2 ANQGSEA. Germline trimming cut 8 bases from V and 7 bases from J; bases unmatched to any gene: 9. This CDR3 has 12 amino acids. The CDR3 sequence is CSLRQGKGGYTF. The CDR3 nucleotides are TGCAGCCTAAGACAGGGGAAGGGTGGCTACACCTTC.

In this sample, this clone turned up a few times. The chain is built from TRBV10-3 and TRBJ2-1; 9 positions match TRBD1. Germline V lookup: CDR1 ENHRY, CDR2 SYGVKD. The CDR3 totals 14 residues. V was clipped by 6 bases and J by 5 bases; unmatched bases: 5. DNA for the CDR3: TGTGCCATCAGGGGGACAGGGCGCAACAATGAGCAGTTCTTC. It codes for CAIRGTGRNNEQFF.

There are a few counts of this clone. This chain connects TRBV28 to TRBJ1-1; TRBD1 matches at 9 bases. In germline, CDR1 is MDHEN, CDR2 SYDVKM. This CDR3 has 13 residues. The V and J ends lost 6 bases and 7 bases, in that order; junction bases with no gene match: 6. DNA for the CDR3: TGTGCCAGCAGGACAACAGGGGGCGGTGAAGCTTTCTTT. This gives the protein CASRTTGGGEAFF.

This clone came up a few times. V and J are TRBV5-4 and TRBJ2-7; no clear D. Trimming removed 5 bases from V and 1 base from J, with 13 bases in between. This CDR3 region has 14 residues. Germline V CDR1 and CDR2: SGHNT, YYREEE (reference sequence). Here the CDR3 reads CASRLTPQSYEQYF. Written as DNA, the CDR3 is TGTGCCAGCAGGCTGACACCACAATCCTACGAGCAGTACTTC.